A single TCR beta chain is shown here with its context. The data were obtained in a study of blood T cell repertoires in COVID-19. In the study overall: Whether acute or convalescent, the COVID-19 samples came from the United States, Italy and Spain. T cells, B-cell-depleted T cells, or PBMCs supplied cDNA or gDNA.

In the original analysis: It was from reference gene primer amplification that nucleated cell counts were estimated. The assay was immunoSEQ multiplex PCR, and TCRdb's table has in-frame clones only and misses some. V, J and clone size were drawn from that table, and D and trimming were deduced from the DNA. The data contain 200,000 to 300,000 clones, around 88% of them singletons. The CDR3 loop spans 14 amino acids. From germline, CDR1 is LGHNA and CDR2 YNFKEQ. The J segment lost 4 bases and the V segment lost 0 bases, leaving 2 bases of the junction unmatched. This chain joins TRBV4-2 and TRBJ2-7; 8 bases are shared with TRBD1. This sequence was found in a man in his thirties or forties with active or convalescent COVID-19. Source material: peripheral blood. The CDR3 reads CASSQDRGLYEQYF. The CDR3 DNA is TGTGCCAGCAGCCAAGACAGGGGGCTTTACGAGCAGTACTTC.